This TCR beta chain emerged from a study of T-cell reconstitution after alpha-beta-depleted transplantation in children (dated by TCRdb to 2015 to 2016). Notes on the research overall: T-cell immune reconstitution after TCRalphabeta/CD19-depleted allogeneic hematopoietic cell transplantation in children was quantitatively tracked in the study by means of TCR repertoire profiling.

Libraries were constructed by PCR. The instrument was an Illumina HiSeq 2500. Molecular barcoding was employed in the preparation of TCR libraries, with unique molecular identifiers being used to normalize TCRbeta repertoire quantification. TCRdb trimmed public reads at Q25 via fastp, called clones via MiXCR and kept in-frame beta chains. Under each unique CDR3 protein, matching rows form one entry showing the most common genes and DNA. The sample profile shows some 240,000 distinct CDR3 sequences; about 9.6% of them were found once. Jointly, the top ten make up about 4.8% of the sample. This clonotype showed up many times. Its binding antigen is unknown. There are no base qualities to consult, and no much larger clone falls within one base. The sequence derives from a human donor who donated a stem cell graft to a child with SCID. Specimen: PBMCs from the stem cell graft donor, collected from the stem cell graft.

The nucleotides read TGTGCCAGCAGACTGGCCGGGACTGGGAATTCACCCCTCCACTTT. It specifies CASRLAGTGNSPLHF. The V and J segments used are TRBV12-3 or TRBV12-4 and TRBJ1-6; perhaps TRBD1 is the D gene, with 5 bases matching. V sheds 6 bases and J sheds 7 bases, leaving 16 bases between their ends. Its CDR3 holds 15 amino acids, cysteine through phenylalanine. This entry keeps only the CDR3 DNA: 45 bases, framed from base 1.